These 8 T cell receptor beta chains came from one sample sequenced in a study of CD8 T cells in ankylosing spondylitis. Regarding the study as a whole: There was a TCR beta motif, made of several highly homologous variants, that appeared characteristic of ankylosing spondylitis blood.

These TCRs' antigens remain unknown. TCRdb re-analysed the 5' RACE reads in MiXCR, keeping a single row per CDR3 protein. The table has 700,000 or so distinct CDR3 sequences, around 19% seen once. Sequencing was performed on blood, either unsorted or a sorted T cell fraction (not recorded which). Receptors were obtained from a male donor with ankylosing spondylitis.

This clonotype has a count of ten or more. This rearrangement joins TRBV7-8 to TRBJ1-1, with a weak D call TRBD1 (6 bases). The V end was cut by 5 bases, the J end by 8 bases, with 21 bases between. Germline V gene sequence: CDR1 SGHVS, CDR2 FQNEAQ. This CDR3 region has 15 residues. CDR3 bases: TGTGCCAGCAGCCCAAACGCCGGGGGCACGCGGGAAGCTTTCTTT. Translation: CASSPNAGGTREAFF.

The chain uses TRBV5-1 and TRBJ2-5; possibly TRBD2 for D (5 bases). The germline CDR1 and CDR2 sequences are SGHRS and YFSETQ. The CDR3 sequence is 14 residues long. V lost 0 bases and J lost 4, with 10 bases in between. The CDR3 DNA follows: TGCGCCAGCAGCTTGGTGGGGAGACGAGAGACCCAGTACTTC. Protein: CASSLVGRRETQYF.

This clonotype was observed a few times. V and J are TRBV4-3 and TRBJ1-2, with a possible D match to TRBD1 (6 bases). V was cut by 5 bases and J by 8 bases, with 15 bases left in between. Germline assignment: CDR1 LGHNA and CDR2 YSLEER. This CDR3 is 13 amino acids long. Here the CDR3 DNA reads TGCGCCAGCAGCGGGACATTAGATGAAGGCTACACCTTC. As protein: CASSGTLDEGYTF.

This clonotype was counted only a few times. The CDR3 loop reads CASSQDGADGELFF. DNA of the CDR3: TGTGCCAGCAGCCAAGATGGCGCGGACGGGGAGCTGTTTTTT. The rearrangement joins TRBV4-2 to TRBJ2-2; D uncertain. V lost 0 bases and J 7 bases, leaving 9 bases between the germline ends. From germline, CDR1 is LGHNA and CDR2 YNFKEQ. CDR3 size: 14 residues.

Ten or more counts support this clonotype. The V call is TRBV10-3, the J call TRBJ1-1, with D maybe TRBD1 (5 bases). The CDR3 totals 14 residues. The germline V gene has CDR1 ENHRY and CDR2 SYGVKD. The V end was cut by 6 bases, the J end by 1 base, with 12 bases between. CDR3 bases: TGTGCCATCAGCGCGTTTGGGGGGAACACTGAAGCTTTCTTT. It yields the protein CAISAFGGNTEAFF.

V is TRBV28 and J is TRBJ1-2; no clear D gene. CDR1 and CDR2 from the germline V gene are MDHEN and SYDVKM. V lost 3 bases, J lost 5 bases, and 13 bases lay in between. The CDR3 loop spans 14 amino acids. The chain's CDR3 is CASSFRGIKYGYTF. In DNA form, the CDR3 reads TGTGCCAGCAGTTTTAGAGGGATAAAGTATGGCTACACCTTC.

This clonotype turned up a few times. The chain uses TRBV30 and TRBJ2-4, with D possibly matching TRBD2 (6 bases). The CDR3 loop spans 13 amino acids. Between the trimmed V and J ends, which lost 2 bases and 2 bases, there was a span of 7 bases. CDR1 and CDR2 from the germline V gene are GTSNPN and SVGIG (reference sequence). CDR3 region: CAWSRGSKNIQYF. CDR3 in DNA: TGTGCCTGGAGTCGGGGGTCCAAAAACATTCAGTACTTC.

V gene TRBV6-4 combines with J gene TRBJ2-1; a possible D gene is TRBD2 (6 bases). The CDR3 runs to 13 residues. Germline V gene data show CDR1 as MRHNA and CDR2 as SNTAGT. This CDR3 reads CANIAAFYNEQFF. The CDR3 coding sequence is TGTGCTAATATAGCGGCCTTTTACAATGAGCAGTTCTTC.